The sample holds one count of the clone carrying this T cell receptor beta chain. Assay: immunoSEQ multiplex PCR; the TCRdb copy retains only in-frame clones and omits some. The sample yields some 260,000 clones, about 80% seen once. These data are taken from a study of blood T cell repertoires in COVID-19. The CDR3 contains 18 residues. Per the germline V gene, CDR1 is MGHRA and CDR2 is YSYEKL. V lost 1 base and J lost 7; bases outside the gene matches: 16. The sequencing sample was made of PBMCs or T cells enriched from blood (not recorded which). The rearrangement links TRBV4-1 to TRBJ2-7; the match to TRBD1 covers 10 bases. The receptor's source is a young man with acute COVID-19. This chain's CDR3 is CASSQVMTGGERSGEQYV. The CDR3 nucleotides read TGCGCCAGCAGCCAAGTCATGACAGGGGGCGAGAGGTCCGGAGAGCAGTACGTC.